In this sample, the clone carrying this TCR beta chain turned up a few times. This entry is derived from a study of early T cells in non-severe SARS-CoV-2 infection. The overall study: Unsorted whole blood bulk RNA was sequenced, with unpaired chains.

The V gene's germline CDR1 is SGHRS and CDR2 YFSETQ. The CDR3 covers 14 residues. V lost 1 base, J lost 5 bases, and 11 bases lay in between. Each cDNA molecule carried a unique molecular identifier. TCRdb called the 5' RACE reads again in MiXCR, with one record for every CDR3 protein. Here the sample spans 43,000 or so distinct CDR3 sequences, under 4.5% being singletons. The origin of this receptor is an adult who was a healthcare worker with PCR-confirmed SARS-CoV-2 infection or an uninfected control (not recorded which). V usage is TRBV5-1 and J usage is TRBJ2-3; maybe TRBD2 (5 bases). The sequencing sample was made of whole blood. CDR3 DNA: TGCGCCAGCAGCTTGCGGCTAGCAGTAGATACGCAGTATTTT. Its protein is CASSLRLAVDTQYF.